The text below deals with one T cell receptor (beta chain). Antigen specificity is unknown. The sort gate was single viable CD3+CD4+CD8-CD45RO+ cells for memory CD4+ T cells. CDR1 LGHNA and CDR2 YNFKEQ come from the germline V gene. The CDR3 extends over 13 amino acids. The V and J ends lost 5 bases and 6 bases respectively, with 13 bases between them. The source of the sample is a study of memory CD4+ T cells and cytomegalovirus serostatus. Study-wide results and caveats: 67 of 164 known CMV-associated TCRbeta sequences appeared in CD4+ memory.

TCRdb keeps only in-frame clones here, not all; method: immunoSEQ multiplex PCR. Of tens of thousands of clones detected, about 75% appear once; the ten largest clones hold about 4.3%. The sequenced sample consisted of memory CD4+ T cells from blood. This sequence was found in an adult in good health and CMV-seropositive. This chain connects TRBV4-2 to TRBJ1-2; tentative D call: TRBD1 (5 bases). The DNA of the CDR3 is TGTGCCAGCAGCTTAGATGGGGCCCATGGCTACACCTTC. Translated: CASSLDGAHGYTF.